This paragraph covers one TCR beta chain sequence. No antigen is known for it. The germline gives CDR1 MGHRA, CDR2 YSYEKL. Trimming pared 4 bases from V and 3 bases from J, leaving 12 bases between. This CDR3 has 14 residues. Clones were read by immunoSEQ multiplex PCR, and TCRdb kept only the in-frame ones, dropping some. Counted here are 75,000 to 100,000 clones, more than 80% occurring once; the ten biggest clones make up approximately 11%. This record comes from a study of OX40 agonist ivuxolimab in advanced cancers. Study information: Patients received the agonistic anti-OX40 (CD134) antibody ivuxolimab. Patients got intravenous ivuxolimab at 0.01 to 10 mg/kg every 2 weeks. Findings and caveats of the study: Expanded clones belonging to CD8+ T cells outnumbered, on average, those of CD4+.

The sample in question was CD4+ or CD8+ T cells sorted from blood, obtained in a trial of the OX40 agonist ivuxolimab. This clonotype originated in an adult with an advanced solid tumor such as melanoma, head and neck, liver or kidney cancer. The genes are TRBV4-1 and TRBJ2-5; D is possibly TRBD1 (5 bases). The DNA of the CDR3 is TGCGCCAGCAGCCTTCACCCCAGGGAAGAGACCCAGTACTTC. This sequence encodes CASSLHPREETQYF.